The TCR beta chain under discussion was sequenced for a study of technical replicates of blood from a few donors. Sequencing was performed with immunoSEQ multiplex PCR; in TCRdb, only in-frame clones are kept and a portion is missing. The sample has about 100,000 clones, approximately 95% seen once. Looked up from germline, CDR1 is SGHVS and CDR2 is FQNEAQ. CDR3 length: 16 amino acids. Unmatched junction bases numbered 7, after V lost 1 base and J lost 7 bases. The chain has TRBV7-8 and TRBJ2-1; 10 nucleotides line up with TRBD2. This TCR came from a human donor in good health. The sample comprised T cells isolated from PBMCs. In DNA, the CDR3 is TGTGCCAGCAGCTTAGTGCAGCGGGAGGGTACAAATGAGCAGTTCTTC. Translation gives CASSLVQREGTNEQFF.